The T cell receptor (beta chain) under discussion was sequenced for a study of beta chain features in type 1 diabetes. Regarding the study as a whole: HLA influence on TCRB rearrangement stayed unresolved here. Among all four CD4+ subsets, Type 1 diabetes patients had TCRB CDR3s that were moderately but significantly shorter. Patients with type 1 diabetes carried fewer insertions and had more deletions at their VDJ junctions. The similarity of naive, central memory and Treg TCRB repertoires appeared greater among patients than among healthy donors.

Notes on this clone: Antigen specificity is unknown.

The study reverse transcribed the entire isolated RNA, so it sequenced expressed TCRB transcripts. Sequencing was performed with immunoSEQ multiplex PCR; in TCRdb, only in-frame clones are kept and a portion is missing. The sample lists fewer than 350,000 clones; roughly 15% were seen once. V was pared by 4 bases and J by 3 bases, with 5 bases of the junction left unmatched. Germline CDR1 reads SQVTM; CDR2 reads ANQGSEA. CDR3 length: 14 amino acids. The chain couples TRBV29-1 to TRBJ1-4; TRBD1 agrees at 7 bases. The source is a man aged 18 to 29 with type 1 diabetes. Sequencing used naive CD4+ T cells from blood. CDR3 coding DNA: TGCAGCGTTGCCCAGACAGGGTCTAATGAAAAACTGTTTTTT. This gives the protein CSVAQTGSNEKLFF.